One T cell receptor beta chain is described in this entry. Time point defined: pretreatment peripheral blood. In germline, CDR1 is SGHTS, CDR2 YDEGEE. V lost 1 base to trimming and J lost 6 bases, with 7 bases between them. This CDR3 has 13 amino acids. This sample stems from a study of PD-L1 blockade in urothelial cancer. The wider study: Of roughly 30 patients, twenty-five were males with bladder-origin urothelial cancer. Among blood samples, the median T cell count was some 140,000.

Sequencing used immunoSEQ multiplex PCR; TCRdb keeps in-frame clones, though not all of them. The sample comprises approximately 50,000 clones, about 88% of which are singletons, and 2.5% to 3.5% rests with the top ten. The chain joins TRBV5-8 to TRBJ2-2; tentative D call: TRBD1 (5 bases). The receptor was derived from a man between 65 and 85 years old with urothelial cancer. Specimen: PBMCs, collected around atezolizumab (anti-PD-L1) treatment. The CDR3 region is CASSLSGPGELFF. In DNA, the CDR3 is TGTGCCAGCAGCTTGTCAGGGCCCGGGGAGCTGTTTTTT.